This paragraph reports one TCR beta chain. This clone was seen a few times. Its recognized antigen is unknown. Base quality data are lacking; no much larger clone is found one base away. The trial excluded patients who had a history of autoimmune disease or who were on systemic immunosuppression. In every dose cohort, peripheral blood was drawn for TCR sequencing at baseline, cycle 4 day 1, and cycle 7 day 1. Samples came from an open-label, multicenter, first-in-human phase I dose-escalation trial of ivuxolimab. The trial enrolled adults with locally advanced or metastatic head and neck squamous cell, hepatocellular, melanoma or renal cell carcinoma. Before TCR sequencing, CD4+ and CD8+ T cells were separately sorted from peripheral blood. These data are taken from a study of OX40 agonist ivuxolimab in advanced cancers. The study in broad terms: Ivuxolimab was an agonistic, fully human IgG2 monoclonal antibody directed against OX40 (CD134), a costimulatory receptor. Partial responses occurred in three dose-escalation patients, of whom one had hepatocellular carcinoma and two had cutaneous melanoma. Of the approximately 50 patients in dose escalation, around 20 had hepatocellular carcinoma, some 15 had melanoma, 9 had renal cell carcinoma and 9 had head and neck cancer. Intravenous ivuxolimab was administered to patients every 2 weeks at six dose levels: 0.01, 0.1, 0.3, 1.5, 3 and 10 mg/kg. The paper reports the monotherapy dose-escalation portion (N ≈ 50 patients) of the phase I ivuxolimab trial. The purpose of peripheral TCRbeta sequencing was to test whether ivuxolimab changed TCR sequence diversity and led to clonal T-cell expansion. In the dose-escalation cohort, around four fifths of patients were male, and the mean age was approximately 60 years with a range of roughly 20 to 80. Patients were allowed to have had prior anti-PD-1, anti-PD-L1 or anti-CTLA-4 therapy, and 30% to 40% of the dose-escalation patients had been treated with checkpoint inhibitors. What the work shows at the level of the full study, not this receptor alone: Low levels of normalized T-cell clonal expansion were also seen in some patients who did not respond. Partial responders in the 0.1-3.0 mg/kg groups had among the lowest normalized peripheral clonal expansion, especially among CD8+ T cells. After ivuxolimab, expanded clones were on average more numerous among CD8+ T cells than among CD4+ T cells. Antigen specificity was not determined for the clonally expanded peripheral T cells. At doses from 0.1 to 3.0 mg/kg, clonal expansion was seen in both CD4+ and CD8+ blood T cells between baseline and week 6.

Based on the germline V gene, the CDR1 and CDR2 sequences are MGHRA and YSYEKL. The germline V and J ends show losses of 1 base and 4 bases respectively, and no gene match explains 3 bases of the junction. The CDR3 holds 17 amino acids from the cysteine to the phenylalanine. The kept DNA is CDR3 alone, 51 bases in frame from the first base. Genomic DNA was extracted from sorted cells for sequencing of the TCRbeta CDR3 region. The immunoSEQ Assay was used for sequencing of TCRbeta CDR3 regions. As stored in TCRdb, this immuneACCESS dataset retains in-frame rearrangements with V and J assigned. A fraction of the clones does not appear; measured against another copy, unresolved V genes explain less than half of the discrepancy, and the remainder lacks a known reason. This sample gives just over 50,000 clones in total; around 82% of them show up just once. The ten biggest clones cover roughly 2% of the sample.

The chain joins TRBV4-1 to TRBJ2-1; 14 of the junction bases match TRBD2. This specimen was CD4+ or CD8+ T cells sorted from blood, taken in a trial of the OX40 agonist ivuxolimab. The source is an adult with an advanced solid tumor such as melanoma, head and neck, liver or kidney cancer. The sequenced DNA: TGCGCCAGCAGCCAAGGGGGACTAGCGGGAGCATACAATGAGCAGTTCTTC. It translates to CASSQGGLAGAYNEQFF.